This T cell receptor (beta chain) was identified in a study of control samples from healthy donors and cancer patients. A few counts support this clone. Per the germline V gene, CDR1 is LNHDA and CDR2 is SQIVND (reference sequence). The CDR3 consists of 17 residues. V was pared by 5 bases and J by 2 bases, with 21 bases between. Profiled with immunoSEQ multiplex PCR; TCRdb holds only in-frame clones, not every one. The table shows hundreds of thousands of clones, with over 75% occurring only once. This clonotype was sampled from a woman aged 55-70 years with lung cancer. The sample consisted of PBMCs. This chain links TRBV19 with TRBJ2-5; D is perhaps TRBD2 (6 bases). The CDR3 loop reads CASSALSAGPVQETQYF. The CDR3 DNA reads as TGTGCCAGTAGTGCGCTTTCGGCGGGACCCGTGCAAGAGACCCAGTACTTC.